The clone carrying this T cell receptor beta chain was seen a few times. This sample is drawn from a study of cytomegalovirus exposure and HLA in healthy donors. This CDR3 is 18 amino acids long. Trimming cost V 2 bases and J 6 bases; bases outside gene matches: 12. CDR1 and CDR2 from the germline V gene are SGHTA and FQGNSA. 60 Vbeta and 13 Jbeta primers were used in PCR. Data came from immunoSEQ multiplex PCR; TCRdb stores just in-frame clones and leaves some out. The repertoire holds just over 200,000 clones, 75% to 85% seen once, with around 3% in the top ten. This TCR was recovered from a woman in her thirties or forties in good health and CMV-seronegative. Material for sequencing was PBMCs. The rearrangement uses TRBV7-2 and TRBJ1-5; 11 bases line up with TRBD1. The CDR3, as DNA: TGTGCCAGCAGCTTAATGGCGGGGACAGGGGGGGGTGGTCAGCCCCAGCATTTT. Translated: CASSLMAGTGGGGQPQHF.